Below, 12 T cell receptor beta chains from the same sample are listed, as sequenced in a study of vaccination effects on CD4 cells after COVID-19. What these receptors recognize is not known. ViraFEST expansion of antigen-specific CD4+ T cells with viral peptide pools preceded sequencing. A 10-day culture period preceded the isolation of CD4+ T cells. As their vaccination, participants received two doses of either BNT162b2 or mRNA-1273. Assay used: immunoSEQ multiplex PCR; TCRdb lists only in-frame clones, some missing. The data contain tens of thousands of clones, roughly three quarters of them singletons. Here the sequenced sample was CD4+ T cells from PBMCs cultured with HCoV-OC43 spike peptides, taken after COVID-19 vaccination. The subset was: HCoV-OC43 spike overlapping peptide pool stimulation. All receptors derive from a human donor who received a COVID-19 vaccine.

V is TRBV5-1 and J is TRBJ1-1, with TRBD1 matching over 8 bases. With 3 bases clipped from V and 11 bases from J, the junction kept 9 bases outside the gene matches. CDR1 SGHRS and CDR2 YFSETQ come from the germline V gene. This CDR3 has 13 amino acids. The CDR3 spells CASSSTQGAKAFF. The CDR3 DNA follows: TGCGCCAGCAGCTCCACTCAGGGGGCCAAGGCTTTCTTT.

This clone was counted a single time. This CDR3 reads CASSLNGYSNQPQHF. The CDR3 DNA sequence: TGTGCCAGCAGCTTAAACGGCTATAGCAATCAGCCCCAGCATTTT. V and J are TRBV7-8 and TRBJ1-5; D is unresolved. This CDR3 is built from 15 residues. Germline lookup yields CDR1 SGHVS and CDR2 FQNEAQ. The V end was cut by 2 bases, the J end by 0 bases, with 8 bases between. The entire variable domain, with the rest obtained from reference TRBV7-8 and TRBJ1-5, is as follows: GAGVSQSPRYKVAKRGQDVALRCDPISGHVSLFWYQQALGQGPEFLTYFQNEAQLDKSGLPSDRFFAERPEGSVSTLKIQRTQQEDSAVYLCASSLNGYSNQPQHFGDGTRLSIL.

This clone has just a few counts. The genes are TRBV2 and TRBJ1-6, with D maybe TRBD1 (5 bases). The CDR3 extends over 14 amino acids. V was trimmed by 10 bases and J by 10 bases, leaving 20 bases between them. The V gene's germline CDR1 is SNHLY and CDR2 FYNNEI. The CDR3 DNA follows: TGTGCCACCGGGGGGGTGTTCAGAGGGTCACCCCTCCACTTT. Its protein is CATGGVFRGSPLHF. The whole variable domain, filled in from reference TRBV2 and TRBJ1-6, reads EPEVTQTPSHQVTQMGQEVILRCVPISNHLYFYWYRQILGQKVEFLVSFYNNEISEKSEIFDDQFSVERPDGSNFTLKIRSTKLEDSAMYFCATGGVFRGSPLHFGNGTRLTVT.

The chain links TRBV5-1 to TRBJ2-7; D possibly uses TRBD1 or TRBD2 (5 bases each). Germline CDR1 SGHRS, CDR2 YFSETQ. V was pared by 1 base and J by 6 bases, with 8 bases between. The CDR3 is 12 amino acids. The CDR3 is CASSLRGPEQYV. The CDR3 DNA reads TGCGCCAGCAGCTTGCGGGGCCCCGAGCAGTACGTC.

The table lists this clone with a few counts. V usage is TRBV30 and J usage is TRBJ1-1; D gene uncertain. The CDR3 sequence is 15 residues long. Trimming left V 0 bases short and J 1 base short, with 12 bases between. Germline loops: CDR1 GTSNPN, CDR2 SVGIG (reference sequence). DNA of the CDR3: TGTGCCTGGAGTGTACGGGTGAACAGGAACACTGAAGCTTTCTTT. Its translation is CAWSVRVNRNTEAFF.

The rearrangement links TRBV5-1 to TRBJ2-6; TRBD1 aligns across 9 bases. This CDR3 comprises 18 residues. The V and J ends lost 4 bases and 0 bases, in that order; junction bases with no gene match: 8. Germline lookup yields CDR1 SGHRS and CDR2 YFSETQ. The CDR3 protein is CASSPQGAFSSGANVLTF. The CDR3 coding sequence is TGCGCCAGCAGCCCACAGGGGGCTTTTTCCTCTGGGGCCAACGTCCTGACTTTC.

The V call is TRBV7-3, the J call TRBJ2-1; D is perhaps TRBD2 (7 bases). This CDR3 contains 13 residues. Trimming took off 2 bases at V and 9 bases at J, with 11 bases between the two ends. Germline CDR1 reads SGHTA; CDR2 reads FQGTGA. The CDR3 here is CASSLRGAGEQFF. Written as DNA, the CDR3 is TGTGCCAGCAGCTTACGGGGGGCGGGTGAGCAGTTCTTC.

The chain has TRBV28 and TRBJ1-4; 9 bases align to TRBD1. Trimming took 3 bases from V and 7 from J; bases not matched to a gene: 15. This CDR3 is 18 amino acids long. CDR1 is MDHEN and CDR2 is SYDVKM in the germline V gene. The DNA of the CDR3 is TGTGCCAGCAGTTTTAGACAGGGGGTCGTTGATGTAACTGAAAAACTGTTTTTT. It encodes CASSFRQGVVDVTEKLFF. Variable domain in full (rest from reference TRBV28 and TRBJ1-4): DVKVTQSSRYLVKRTGEKVFLECVQDMDHENMFWYRQDPGLGLRLIYFSYDVKMKEKGDIPEGYSVSREKKERFSLILESASTNQTSMYLCASSFRQGVVDVTEKLFFGSGTQLSVL.

The chain combines TRBV10-1 with TRBJ2-2; D remains ambiguous. V dropped 3 bases and J dropped 6 bases, with 8 bases sitting between them. The germline gives CDR1 WNHNN, CDR2 SYGVQD (reference sequence). The CDR3 sequence is 13 residues long. This chain's CDR3 is CASSESNAGELFF. In DNA form, the CDR3 reads TGCGCCAGCAGTGAATCAAACGCCGGGGAGCTGTTTTTT.

This clone has more than one count but fewer than ten. The gene calls are TRBV2 and TRBJ2-7, with 8 bases aligning to TRBD2. There are 15 residues in the CDR3. The junction had 5 bases not matched to a gene; V was cut back by 4 bases and J by 0 bases. The V gene's germline CDR1 is SNHLY and CDR2 FYNNEI. CDR3 DNA sequence: TGTGCCAGCAGTGGACTAGCGAGGAACTCCTACGAGCAGTACGTC. Translation: CASSGLARNSYEQYV.

This chain uses TRBV27 with TRBJ1-5; D is perhaps TRBD1 (6 bases). The CDR3 is made up of 14 amino acids. Looked up from germline, CDR1 is MNHEY and CDR2 is SMNVEV (reference sequence). The V gene lost 6 bases and the J gene lost 7 bases, with 16 bases spanning the gap. This chain's CDR3 is CASSGGYRAQPQHF. CDR3 in DNA: TGTGCCAGCAGCGGGGGGTACAGGGCCCAGCCCCAGCATTTT.

The V and J genes are TRBV18 and TRBJ1-6; D remains unclear. V lost 6 bases and J lost 5, with 20 bases in between. The CDR3 is 17 residues long. Germline CDR1 and CDR2: KGHSH and LQKENI. The CDR3 loop is CASSPDSNLLNNSPLHF. For the CDR3, the DNA is TGTGCCAGCTCCCCCGACTCCAACCTACTTAATAATTCACCCCTCCACTTT.